This T cell receptor beta chain was sequenced in a study of preoperative IRX-2 immunotherapy in early breast cancer. Assay: immunoSEQ multiplex PCR; the TCRdb copy retains only in-frame clones and omits some. The data contain about 38,000 clones, roughly 80% of them singletons. Described treatment: preoperative locoregional IRX-2 cytokine immunotherapy. Samples came from a phase Ib trial of preoperative locoregional IRX-2 cytokine immunotherapy. A note on this clone: Other DNA sequences from this sample encode an identical CDR3 as well.

V shed 0 bases and J shed 1 base, with 6 bases lying between them. The germline V gene has CDR1 MNHGY and CDR2 SAAAGT. The CDR3 extends over 14 amino acids. The sequence came from a human donor with breast cancer. Sequencing was performed on lymph node tissue, taken after IRX-2 immunotherapy. This rearrangement joins TRBV6-8 to TRBJ1-1, with no clear D. CDR3 in DNA: TGTGCCAGCAGTTACTCGTATAGGAACACTGAAGCTTTCTTT. Translation: CASSYSYRNTEAFF.